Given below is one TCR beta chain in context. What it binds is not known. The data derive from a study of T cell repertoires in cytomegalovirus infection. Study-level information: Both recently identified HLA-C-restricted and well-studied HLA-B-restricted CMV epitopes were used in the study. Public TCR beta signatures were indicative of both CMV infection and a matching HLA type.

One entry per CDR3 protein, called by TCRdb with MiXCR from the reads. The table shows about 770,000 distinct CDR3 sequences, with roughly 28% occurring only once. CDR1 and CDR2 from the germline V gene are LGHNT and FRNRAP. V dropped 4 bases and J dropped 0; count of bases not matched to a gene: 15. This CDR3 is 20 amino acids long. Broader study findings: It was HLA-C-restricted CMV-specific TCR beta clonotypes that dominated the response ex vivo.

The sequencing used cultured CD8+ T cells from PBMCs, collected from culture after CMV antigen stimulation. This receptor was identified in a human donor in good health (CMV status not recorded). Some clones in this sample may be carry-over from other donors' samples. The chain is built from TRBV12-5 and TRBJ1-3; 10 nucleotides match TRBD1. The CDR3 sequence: CASGSSRDRGPPSSGNTIYF. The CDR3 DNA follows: TGTGCTAGTGGTTCCTCCCGGGACAGGGGACCTCCAAGCTCTGGAAACACCATATATTTT.